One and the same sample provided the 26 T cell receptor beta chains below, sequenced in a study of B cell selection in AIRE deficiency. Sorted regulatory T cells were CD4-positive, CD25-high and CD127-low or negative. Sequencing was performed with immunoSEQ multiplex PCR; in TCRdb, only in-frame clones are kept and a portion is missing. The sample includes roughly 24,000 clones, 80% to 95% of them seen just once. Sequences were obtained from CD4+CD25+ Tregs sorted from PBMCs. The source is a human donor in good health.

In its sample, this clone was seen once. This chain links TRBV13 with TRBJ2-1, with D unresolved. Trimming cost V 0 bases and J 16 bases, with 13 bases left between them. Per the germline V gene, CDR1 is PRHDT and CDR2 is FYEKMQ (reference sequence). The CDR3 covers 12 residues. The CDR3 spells CASSLGQSPHFF. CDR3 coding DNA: TGTGCCAGCAGCTTAGGCCAGTCGCCCCACTTCTTC. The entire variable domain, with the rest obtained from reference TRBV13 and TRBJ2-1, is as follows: AAGVIQSPRHLIKEKRETATLKCYPIPRHDTVYWYQQGPGQDPQFLISFYEKMQSDKGSIPDRFSAQQFSDYHSELNMSSLELGDSALYFCASSLGQSPHFFGPGTRLTVL.

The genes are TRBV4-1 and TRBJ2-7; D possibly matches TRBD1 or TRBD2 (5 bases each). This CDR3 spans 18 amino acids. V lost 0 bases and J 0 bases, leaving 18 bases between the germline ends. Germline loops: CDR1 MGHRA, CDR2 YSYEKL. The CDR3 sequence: CASSQEPLGTALSYEQYF. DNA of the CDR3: TGCGCCAGCAGCCAAGAACCACTCGGGACGGCCCTCTCCTACGAGCAGTACTTC.

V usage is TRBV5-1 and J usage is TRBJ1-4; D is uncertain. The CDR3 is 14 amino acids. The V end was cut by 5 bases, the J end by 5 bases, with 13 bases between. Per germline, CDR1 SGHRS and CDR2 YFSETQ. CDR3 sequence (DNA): TGCGCCAGCAGTCTCGATCCCGCGAATGAAAAACTGTTTTTT. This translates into CASSLDPANEKLFF.

The CDR3 DNA reads TGTGCCAGCAGTCCGGACAGCAGGCGGGAAAAACTGTTTTTT. Protein sequence: CASSPDSRREKLFF. This chain links TRBV28 with TRBJ1-4, with TRBD1 as a possible D gene (6 bases). This CDR3 spans 14 amino acids. V lost 5 bases and J lost 8, with 15 bases in between. Germline V gives CDR1 MDHEN, CDR2 SYDVKM.

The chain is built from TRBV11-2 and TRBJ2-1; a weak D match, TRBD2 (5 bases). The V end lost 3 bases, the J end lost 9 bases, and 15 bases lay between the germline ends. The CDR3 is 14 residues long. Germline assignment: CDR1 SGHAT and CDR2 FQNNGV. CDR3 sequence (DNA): TGTGCCAGCAGCTTCTCCGGGATCGGAAGTGAGCAGTTCTTC. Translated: CASSFSGIGSEQFF.

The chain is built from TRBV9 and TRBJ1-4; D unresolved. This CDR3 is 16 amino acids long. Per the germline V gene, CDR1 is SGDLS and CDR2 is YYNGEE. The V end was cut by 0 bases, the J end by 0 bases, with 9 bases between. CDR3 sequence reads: CASSVGVSATNEKLFF. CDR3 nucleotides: TGTGCCAGCAGCGTAGGCGTCTCTGCAACTAATGAAAAACTGTTTTTT.

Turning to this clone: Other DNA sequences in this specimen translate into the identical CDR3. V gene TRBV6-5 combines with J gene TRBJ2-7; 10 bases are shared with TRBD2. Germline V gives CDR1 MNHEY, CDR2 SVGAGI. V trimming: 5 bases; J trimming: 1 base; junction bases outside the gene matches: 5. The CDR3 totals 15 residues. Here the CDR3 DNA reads TGTGCCAGCAGTATGACTAGCGGGTCGTCCTACGAGCAGTACTTC. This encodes CASSMTSGSSYEQYF.

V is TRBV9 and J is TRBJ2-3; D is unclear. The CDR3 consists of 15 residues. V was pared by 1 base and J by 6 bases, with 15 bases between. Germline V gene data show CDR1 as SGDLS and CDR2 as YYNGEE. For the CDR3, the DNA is TGTGCCAGCAGCGTATTAGAAACATTCAAGGATACGCAGTATTTT. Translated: CASSVLETFKDTQYF.

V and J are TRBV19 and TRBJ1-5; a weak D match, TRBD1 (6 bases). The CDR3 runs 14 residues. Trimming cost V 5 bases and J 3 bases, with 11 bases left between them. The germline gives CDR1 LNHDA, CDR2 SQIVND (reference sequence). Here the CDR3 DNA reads TGTGCCAGTAGTGGGGGGCCAACCAATCAGCCCCAGCATTTT. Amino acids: CASSGGPTNQPQHF.

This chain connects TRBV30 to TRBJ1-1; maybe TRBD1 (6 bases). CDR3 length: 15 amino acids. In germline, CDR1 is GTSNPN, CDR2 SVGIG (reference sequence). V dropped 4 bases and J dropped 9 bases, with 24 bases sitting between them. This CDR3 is CAWKLLAAGGGQAFF. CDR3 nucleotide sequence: TGTGCCTGGAAGCTGTTGGCCGCCGGGGGGGGGCAAGCTTTCTTT.

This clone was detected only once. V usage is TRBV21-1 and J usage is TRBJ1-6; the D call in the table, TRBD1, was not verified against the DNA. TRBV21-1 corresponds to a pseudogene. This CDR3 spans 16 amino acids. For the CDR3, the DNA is TGTGCCAGCAGCAAAATGGCACAGGGGATGAATTCACCCCTCCACTTT. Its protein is CASSKMAQGMNSPLHF.

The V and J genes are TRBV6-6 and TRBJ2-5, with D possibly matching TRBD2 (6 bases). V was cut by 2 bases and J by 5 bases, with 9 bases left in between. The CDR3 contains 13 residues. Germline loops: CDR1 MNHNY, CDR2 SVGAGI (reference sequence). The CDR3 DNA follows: TGTGCCAGCAGTTACCGGGCGGGGGAGACCCAGTACTTC. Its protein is CASSYRAGETQYF.

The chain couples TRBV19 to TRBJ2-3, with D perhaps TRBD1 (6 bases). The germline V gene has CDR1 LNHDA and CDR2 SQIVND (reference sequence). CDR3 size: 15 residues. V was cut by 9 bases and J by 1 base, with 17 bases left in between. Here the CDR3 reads CASGQRPQGTDTQYF. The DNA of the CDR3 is TGTGCCAGCGGACAGCGGCCCCAGGGCACAGATACGCAGTATTTT.

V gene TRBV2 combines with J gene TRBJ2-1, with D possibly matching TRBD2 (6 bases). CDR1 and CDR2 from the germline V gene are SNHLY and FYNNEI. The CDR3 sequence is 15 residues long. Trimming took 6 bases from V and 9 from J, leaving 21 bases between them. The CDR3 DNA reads TGTGCCAGCAGGACCGGGACTCAGGGTTATGGTGAGCAGTTCTTC. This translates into CASRTGTQGYGEQFF.

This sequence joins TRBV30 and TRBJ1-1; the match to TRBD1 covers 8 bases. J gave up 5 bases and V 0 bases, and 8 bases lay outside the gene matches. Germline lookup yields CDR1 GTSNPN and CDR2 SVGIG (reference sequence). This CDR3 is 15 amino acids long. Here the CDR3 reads CAWSVLGTGLTEAFF. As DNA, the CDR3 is TGTGCCTGGAGTGTACTAGGGACAGGACTTACTGAAGCTTTCTTT.

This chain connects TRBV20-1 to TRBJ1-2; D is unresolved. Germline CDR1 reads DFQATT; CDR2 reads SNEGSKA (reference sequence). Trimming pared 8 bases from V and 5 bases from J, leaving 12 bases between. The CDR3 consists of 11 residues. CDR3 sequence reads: CSSGSSYGYTF. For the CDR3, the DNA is TGCAGTTCGGGGAGTTCTTATGGCTACACCTTC.

CDR3 nucleotide sequence: TGTGCCAGCTCCCTCGGCGAGAAACTGTTTTTT. As protein: CASSLGEKLFF. The gene calls are TRBV18 and TRBJ1-4; D is unclear. CDR3 size: 11 residues. V dropped 6 bases and J dropped 11 bases, with 10 bases sitting between them. Germline V gene lookup returns CDR1 KGHSH and CDR2 LQKENI. The full variable domain, completed using reference TRBV18 and TRBJ1-4, is NAGVMQNPRHLVRRRGQEARLRCSPMKGHSHVYWYRQLPEEGLKFMVYLQKENIIDESGMPKERFSAEFPKEGPSILRIQQVVRGDSAAYFCASSLGEKLFFGSGTQLSVL.

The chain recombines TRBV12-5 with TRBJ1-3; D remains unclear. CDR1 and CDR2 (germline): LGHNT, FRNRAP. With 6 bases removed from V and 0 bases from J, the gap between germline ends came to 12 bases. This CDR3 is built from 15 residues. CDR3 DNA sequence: TGTGCTAGTGGCCTAGGACCAAACTCTGGAAACACCATATATTTT. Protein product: CASGLGPNSGNTIYF.

The chain's CDR3 is CASSLQGDIQYF. The CDR3 nucleotides are TGTGCCAGCAGCTTACAGGGGGACATTCAGTACTTC. The rearrangement uses TRBV7-2 and TRBJ2-4; 7 bases map to TRBD1. Per the germline V gene, CDR1 is SGHTA and CDR2 is FQGNSA. V dropped 2 bases and J dropped 8; count of bases not matched to a gene: 0. This CDR3 comprises 12 residues.

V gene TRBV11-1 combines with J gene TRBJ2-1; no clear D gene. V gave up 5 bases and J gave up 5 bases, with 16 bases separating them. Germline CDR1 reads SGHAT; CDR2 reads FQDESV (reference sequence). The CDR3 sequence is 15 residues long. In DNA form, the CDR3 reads TGTGCCAGCAGCCTGGACCCAAACTTTAACAATGAGCAGTTCTTC. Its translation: CASSLDPNFNNEQFF. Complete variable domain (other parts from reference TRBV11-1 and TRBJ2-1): EAEVAQSPRYKITEKSQAVAFWCDPISGHATLYWYRQILGQGPELLVQFQDESVVDDSQLPKDRFSAERLKGVDSTLKIQPAELGDSAMYLCASSLDPNFNNEQFFGPGTRLTVL.

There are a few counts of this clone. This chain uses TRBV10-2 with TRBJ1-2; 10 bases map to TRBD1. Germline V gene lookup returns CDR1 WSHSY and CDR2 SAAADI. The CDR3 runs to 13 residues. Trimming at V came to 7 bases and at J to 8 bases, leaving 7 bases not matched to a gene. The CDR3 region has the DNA TGCGCCAGCACCGGGACAGGGGTAGGGGGCTACACCTTC. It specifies CASTGTGVGGYTF.

CDR3 sequence: CASSRDRAYEQYF. The CDR3 DNA reads as TGCGCCAGCAGCCGGGACAGGGCGTACGAGCAGTACTTC. The rearrangement uses TRBV10-1 and TRBJ2-7, with 9 nucleotides matching TRBD1. V shed 6 bases, J shed 4 bases, and the junction held 4 bases outside the gene matches. This CDR3 is 13 amino acids long. Germline V gene sequence: CDR1 WNHNN, CDR2 SYGVQD (reference sequence).

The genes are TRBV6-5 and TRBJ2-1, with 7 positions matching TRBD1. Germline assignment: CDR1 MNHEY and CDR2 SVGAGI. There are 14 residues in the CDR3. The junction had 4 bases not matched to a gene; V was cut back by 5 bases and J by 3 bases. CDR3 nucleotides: TGTGCCAGCAGTCAGGGACAGCGCTACAATGAGCAGTTCTTC. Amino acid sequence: CASSQGQRYNEQFF.

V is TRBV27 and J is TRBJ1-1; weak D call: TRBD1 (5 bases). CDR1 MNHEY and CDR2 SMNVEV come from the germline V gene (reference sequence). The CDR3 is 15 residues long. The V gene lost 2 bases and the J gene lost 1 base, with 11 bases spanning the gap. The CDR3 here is CASSLQGRRNTEAFF. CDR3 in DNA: TGTGCCAGCAGTTTACAGGGCAGGAGGAACACTGAAGCTTTCTTT.

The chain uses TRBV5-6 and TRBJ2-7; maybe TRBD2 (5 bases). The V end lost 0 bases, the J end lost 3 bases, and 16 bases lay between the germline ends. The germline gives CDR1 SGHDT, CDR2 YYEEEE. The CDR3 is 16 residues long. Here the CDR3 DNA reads TGTGCCAGCAGCTTGGAAGGGAGAGGGAAAGGCTACGAGCAGTACTTC. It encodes CASSLEGRGKGYEQYF. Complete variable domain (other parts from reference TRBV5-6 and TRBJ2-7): DAGVTQSPTHLIKTRGQQVTLRCSPKSGHDTVSWYQQALGQGPQFIFQYYEEEERQRGNFPDRFSGHQFPNYSSELNVNALLLGDSALYLCASSLEGRGKGYEQYFGPGTRLTVT.

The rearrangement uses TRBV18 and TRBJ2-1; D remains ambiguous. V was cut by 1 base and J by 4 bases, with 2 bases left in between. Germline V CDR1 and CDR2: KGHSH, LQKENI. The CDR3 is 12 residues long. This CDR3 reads CASSPQYNEQFF. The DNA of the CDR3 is TGTGCCAGCTCACCACAGTACAATGAGCAGTTCTTC.